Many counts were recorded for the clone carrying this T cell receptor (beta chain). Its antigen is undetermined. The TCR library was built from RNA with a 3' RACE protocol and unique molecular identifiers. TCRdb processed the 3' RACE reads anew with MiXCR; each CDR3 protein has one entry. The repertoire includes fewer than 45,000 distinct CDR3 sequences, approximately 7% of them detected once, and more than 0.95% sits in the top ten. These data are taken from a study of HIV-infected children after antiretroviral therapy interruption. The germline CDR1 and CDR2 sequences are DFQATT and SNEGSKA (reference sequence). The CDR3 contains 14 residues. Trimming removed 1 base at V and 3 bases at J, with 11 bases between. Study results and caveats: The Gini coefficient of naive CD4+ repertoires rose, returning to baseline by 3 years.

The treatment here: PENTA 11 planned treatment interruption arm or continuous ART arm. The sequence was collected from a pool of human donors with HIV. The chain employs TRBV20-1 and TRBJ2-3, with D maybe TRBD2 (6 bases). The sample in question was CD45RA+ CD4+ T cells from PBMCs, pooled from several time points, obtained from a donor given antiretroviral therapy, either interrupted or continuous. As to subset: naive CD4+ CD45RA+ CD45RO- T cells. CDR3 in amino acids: CSARVAAGTDTQYF. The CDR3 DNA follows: TGCAGTGCTAGAGTAGCGGCAGGGACAGATACGCAGTATTTT.